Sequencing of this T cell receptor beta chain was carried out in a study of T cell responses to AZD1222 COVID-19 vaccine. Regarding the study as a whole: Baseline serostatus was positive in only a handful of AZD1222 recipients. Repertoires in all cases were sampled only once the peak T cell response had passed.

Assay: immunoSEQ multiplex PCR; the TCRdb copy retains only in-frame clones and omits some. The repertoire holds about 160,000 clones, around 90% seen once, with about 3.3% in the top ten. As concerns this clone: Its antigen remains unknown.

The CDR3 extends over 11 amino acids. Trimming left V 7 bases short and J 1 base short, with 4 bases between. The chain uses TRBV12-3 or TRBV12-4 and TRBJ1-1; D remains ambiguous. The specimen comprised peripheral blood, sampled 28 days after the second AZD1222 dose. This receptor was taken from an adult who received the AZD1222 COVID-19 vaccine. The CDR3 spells CASTGNTEAFF. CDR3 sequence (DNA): TGTGCCAGCACAGGGAACACTGAAGCTTTCTTT.